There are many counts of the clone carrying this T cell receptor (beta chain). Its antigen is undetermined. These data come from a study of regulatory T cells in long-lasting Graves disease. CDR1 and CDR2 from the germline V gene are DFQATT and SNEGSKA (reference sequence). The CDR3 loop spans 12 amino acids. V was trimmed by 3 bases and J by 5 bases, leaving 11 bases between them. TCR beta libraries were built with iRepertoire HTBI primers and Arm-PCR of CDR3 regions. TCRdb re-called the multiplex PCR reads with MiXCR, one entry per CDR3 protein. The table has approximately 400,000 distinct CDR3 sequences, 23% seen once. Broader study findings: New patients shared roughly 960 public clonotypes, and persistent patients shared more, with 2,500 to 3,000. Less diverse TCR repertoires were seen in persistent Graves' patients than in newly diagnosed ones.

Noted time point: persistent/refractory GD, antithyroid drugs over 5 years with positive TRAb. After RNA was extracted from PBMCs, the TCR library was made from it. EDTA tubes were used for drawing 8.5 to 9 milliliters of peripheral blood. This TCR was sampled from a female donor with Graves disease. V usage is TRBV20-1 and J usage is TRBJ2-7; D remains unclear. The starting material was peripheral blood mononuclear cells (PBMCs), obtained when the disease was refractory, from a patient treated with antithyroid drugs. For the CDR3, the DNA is TGCAGTGCTAGTAACAGTGGAAACGAGCAGTACTTC. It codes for CSASNSGNEQYF.